The subject of this entry is one T cell receptor beta chain. Its specificity is unknown. This entry belongs to a study of vaccination effects on CD4 cells after COVID-19. On the study more broadly: Using viral peptide pools, the ViraFEST assay grew out antigen-specific CD4+ T cells prior to sequencing. Post-vaccine sample collection fell at a median of 72 days after the second dose.

Scientists isolated CD4+ T cells after a roughly 10-day culture period ended. Participants were given two doses of BNT162b2 or mRNA-1273 vaccine. Cultures had half their medium replaced with IL-2 medium on days 3 and 7. This CDR3 contains 13 residues. CDR1 and CDR2 from the germline V gene are SGHRS and YFSETQ. Trimming cost V 4 bases and J 8 bases; bases outside gene matches: 7. Only in-frame clones appear in the TCRdb table, and some are missing; sequencing was by immunoSEQ multiplex PCR. The sample holds fewer than 60,000 clones, around 73% seen once. The sample was CD4+ T cells from PBMCs cultured without peptide, taken after COVID-19 vaccination. The gene calls are TRBV5-1 and TRBJ1-2, with 8 bases lining up with TRBD1. This sequence was found in a human donor who received a COVID-19 vaccine. For the CDR3, the DNA is TGCGCCAGCAGCCCTGGACAGGGTTGGGGCTACACCTTC. Residues: CASSPGQGWGYTF. The full variable domain, completed using reference TRBV5-1 and TRBJ1-2, is KAGVTQTPRYLIKTRGQQVTLSCSPISGHRSVSWYQQTPGQGLQFLFEYFSETQRNKGNFPGRFSGRQFSNSRSEMNVSTLELGDSALYLCASSPGQGWGYTFGSGTRLTVV.